The 21 T cell receptor beta chains below all came from one sample that was sequenced in a study of blood T cell repertoires in COVID-19. Clones were read by immunoSEQ multiplex PCR, and TCRdb kept only the in-frame ones, dropping some. Among about 390,000 clones listed, roughly 86% were seen once. Sequencing was performed on peripheral blood. The receptor set was obtained from a woman aged 55-69 years with COVID-19, enrolled during active disease.

For the CDR3, the DNA is TGCGCCAGCAGCTTGGATTTAGCGGGGGGGCAAGATACGCAGTATTTT. This codes for CASSLDLAGGQDTQYF. The rearrangement links TRBV5-1 to TRBJ2-3; 11 bases line up with TRBD2. The germline V gene has CDR1 SGHRS and CDR2 YFSETQ. The ends lost 0 bases at V and 5 bases at J; junction bases unmatched: 5. This CDR3 comprises 16 residues.

The CDR3 region has the DNA TGTGCCAGCAGGGCTCGGGTCGTCGACTATGGCTACACCTTC. Translating it yields CASRARVVDYGYTF. The chain carries TRBV6-5 and TRBJ1-2; the D is unclear. The CDR3 length is 14 residues. Germline-derived CDR1 and CDR2 are MNHEY and SVGAGI. Trimming took 6 bases from V and 3 from J, leaving 14 bases between them.

The chain employs TRBV5-8 and TRBJ2-3; 9 bases map to TRBD2. The CDR3 length is 18 residues. CDR1 is SGHTS, CDR2 YDEGEE, per germline. The V and J ends lost 4 bases and 1 base, in that order; junction bases with no gene match: 13. CDR3 sequence: CASSGIAAGGLGTDTQYF. The CDR3 DNA reads TGTGCCAGCAGCGGGATTGCAGCGGGGGGTTTGGGCACAGATACGCAGTATTTT.

This clone came up once. J is TRBJ1-4 and V is TRBV9, with 8 positions matching TRBD1. CDR1 SGDLS and CDR2 YYNGEE come from the germline V gene. This CDR3 region has 16 residues. The V and J ends lost 4 bases and 5 bases, in that order; junction bases with no gene match: 10. DNA for the CDR3: TGTGCCAGCAGCAGGCAACCGGGACAGGTCAATGAAAAACTGTTTTTT. Protein: CASSRQPGQVNEKLFF.

This chain connects TRBV29-1 to TRBJ2-7; a possible D gene is TRBD2 (6 bases). V lost 4 bases and J lost 4, with 11 bases in between. Germline loops: CDR1 SQVTM, CDR2 ANQGSEA. The CDR3 is made up of 12 amino acids. CDR3 loop: CSVGRDFYEQYF. In DNA, the CDR3 is TGCAGCGTTGGGCGGGACTTTTACGAGCAGTACTTC.

This sequence joins TRBV7-8 and TRBJ2-2; unclear D gene. Germline V gene lookup returns CDR1 SGHVS and CDR2 FQNEAQ. This CDR3 is 18 amino acids long. V lost 1 base and J 0 bases, leaving 15 bases between the germline ends. The CDR3 region is CASSLVSFEPANTGELFF. The DNA of the CDR3 is TGTGCCAGCAGCTTAGTTAGTTTTGAGCCTGCGAACACCGGGGAGCTGTTTTTT.

The J gene is TRBJ1-4, the V gene TRBV18; D may be TRBD1 (5 bases). Trimming took off 4 bases at V and 7 bases at J, with 13 bases between the two ends. CDR3 size: 14 residues. CDR1 and CDR2 from the germline V gene are KGHSH and LQKENI. The CDR3 nucleotides read TGTGCCAGCTCACTCCAGGGAATTCGTGAAAAACTGTTTTTT. Protein product: CASSLQGIREKLFF. Variable domain in full (rest from reference TRBV18 and TRBJ1-4): NAGVMQNPRHLVRRRGQEARLRCSPMKGHSHVYWYRQLPEEGLKFMVYLQKENIIDESGMPKERFSAEFPKEGPSILRIQQVVRGDSAAYFCASSLQGIREKLFFGSGTQLSVL.

This chain uses TRBV5-1 with TRBJ1-2; D gene unclear. V lost 0 bases and J 6 bases, leaving 12 bases between the germline ends. This CDR3 comprises 14 residues. The germline CDR1 and CDR2 sequences are SGHRS and YFSETQ. The CDR3 loop reads CASSLAGGYDGYTF. In DNA, the CDR3 is TGCGCCAGCAGCTTGGCGGGCGGGTATGATGGCTACACCTTC.

Comment on this clone: This sample includes further DNA sequences coding for the same CDR3. The chain couples TRBV3-1 (or the pseudogene TRBV3-2) to TRBJ2-2, with D possibly TRBD1 on 6 matching bases. V gave up 4 bases and J gave up 1 base, with 7 bases separating them. This CDR3 spans 14 amino acids. The germline gives CDR1 LGHDT, CDR2 YNNKEL (reference sequence). The CDR3 nucleotides are TGTGCCAGCAGCCTGGGACAGAACACCGGGGAGCTGTTTTTT. Encoded protein: CASSLGQNTGELFF.

The chain recombines TRBV5-4 with TRBJ2-7, with TRBD1 matching over 11 bases. This CDR3 is built from 16 residues. The germline gives CDR1 SGHNT, CDR2 YYREEE (reference sequence). With V trimmed by 3 bases and J by 4 bases, 9 bases remained unmatched. CDR3 residues: CASSSLRDRGTYEQYF. CDR3 coding DNA: TGTGCCAGCAGCTCCCTCCGGGACAGGGGGACGTACGAGCAGTACTTC.

The chain carries TRBV2 and TRBJ1-4; D remains ambiguous. Looked up from germline, CDR1 is SNHLY and CDR2 is FYNNEI. This CDR3 spans 13 amino acids. V was cut by 4 bases and J by 8 bases, with 11 bases left in between. CDR3 DNA: TGTGCCAGCAGTGGGGAGGGAGGCGAAAAACTGTTTTTT. It encodes CASSGEGGEKLFF.

The J gene is TRBJ1-1, the V gene TRBV12-3 or TRBV12-4; the match to TRBD1 covers 7 bases. V was pared by 7 bases and J by 8 bases, with 7 bases of the junction left unmatched. The CDR3 has 12 residues. CDR3 residues: CASTTRQGEAFF. The CDR3 nucleotides read TGTGCCAGCACTACTCGACAGGGAGAAGCTTTCTTT.

The chain carries TRBV18 and TRBJ1-1; possibly TRBD1 for D (5 bases). This CDR3 spans 14 amino acids. V was pared by 3 bases and J by 9 bases, with 17 bases between. Germline CDR1 and CDR2: KGHSH and LQKENI. DNA of the CDR3: TGTGCCAGCTCACCTTCTTACAGGAGAGCCCAAGCTTTCTTT. This sequence encodes CASSPSYRRAQAFF. The whole variable domain, remainder taken from reference TRBV18 and TRBJ1-1, is NAGVMQNPRHLVRRRGQEARLRCSPMKGHSHVYWYRQLPEEGLKFMVYLQKENIIDESGMPKERFSAEFPKEGPSILRIQQVVRGDSAAYFCASSPSYRRAQAFFGQGTRLTVV.

The chain carries TRBV15 and TRBJ1-1; the D gene is possibly TRBD1 (6 bases). The germline V gene encodes CDR1 LNHNV and CDR2 YYDKDF (reference sequence). Trimming removed 4 bases from V and 4 bases from J, with 13 bases in between. The CDR3 runs to 14 residues. CDR3 in DNA: TGTGCCACCAGCACCGGGACACAAGCCACTGAAGCTTTCTTT. This sequence encodes CATSTGTQATEAFF.

The chain employs TRBV6-5 and TRBJ1-3, with TRBD1 matching 7 bases. Per germline, CDR1 MNHEY and CDR2 SVGAGI. Unmatched junction bases numbered 6, after V lost 5 bases and J lost 2 bases. CDR3 size: 15 residues. As DNA, the CDR3 is TGTGCCAGCAGTCGACCGACAGGGACTGGAAACACCATATATTTT. Its protein product is CASSRPTGTGNTIYF.

The rearrangement joins TRBV5-1 to TRBJ1-3; maybe TRBD1 (6 bases). The V end was cut by 3 bases, the J end by 1 base, with 11 bases between. Per germline, CDR1 SGHRS and CDR2 YFSETQ. The CDR3 sequence is 15 residues long. The chain's CDR3 is CASSWEGVSGNTIYF. Here the CDR3 DNA reads TGCGCCAGCAGCTGGGAGGGGGTATCTGGAAACACCATATATTTT.

V usage is TRBV5-1 and J usage is TRBJ1-3; 7 bases match TRBD1. The V gene end was trimmed by 0 bases and the J gene end by 0 bases; junction bases not matched to a gene: 3. CDR1 is SGHRS and CDR2 is YFSETQ in the germline V gene. This CDR3 contains 16 residues. Written as DNA, the CDR3 is TGCGCCAGCAGCTTGGTGGGACAGAGCTCTGGAAACACCATATATTTT. It translates to CASSLVGQSSGNTIYF.

This sequence joins TRBV7-9 and TRBJ2-5; the match to TRBD1 covers 9 bases. The CDR3 spans 14 residues. The V gene's germline CDR1 is SEHNR and CDR2 FQNEAQ (reference sequence). V lost 3 bases, J lost 4 bases, and 3 bases stayed unmatched. CDR3 protein: CASSFDRGGETQYF. The CDR3 coding sequence is TGTGCCAGCAGCTTCGACAGGGGGGGAGAGACCCAGTACTTC.

This chain connects TRBV5-1 to TRBJ1-2; D may be TRBD1 (5 bases). V dropped 3 bases and J dropped 12 bases, with 24 bases sitting between them. There are 15 residues in the CDR3. Germline CDR1 is SGHRS and CDR2 is YFSETQ. CDR3 nucleotides: TGCGCCAGCAGCTACAATTTGCTGACAGAGGGGACTAACACCTTC. It encodes CASSYNLLTEGTNTF.

The rearrangement joins TRBV3-1 (or the pseudogene TRBV3-2) to TRBJ2-2, with TRBD2 matching 9 bases. The CDR3 is 20 residues long. Germline CDR1 and CDR2: LGHDT and YNNKEL (reference sequence). Germline trimming cut 1 base from V and 4 bases from J; bases unmatched to any gene: 16. The CDR3 nucleotides read TGTGCCAGCAGCCAAGCTCGGCGACTAGCGGATACGACGGGCACCGGGGAGCTGTTTTTT. Translating it yields CASSQARRLADTTGTGELFF.

The sample holds a few counts of this clone. The chain uses TRBV6-5 and TRBJ1-1, with D unresolved. The CDR3 spans 12 residues. Germline lookup yields CDR1 MNHEY and CDR2 SVGAGI. V lost 6 bases and J lost 3, with 8 bases in between. For the CDR3, the DNA is TGTGCCAGCAGAGTCCGGGACACTGAAGCTTTCTTT. Encoded protein: CASRVRDTEAFF.